The count of the clone carrying this TCR beta chain is one. What it recognizes is unknown. Sequenced by immunoSEQ multiplex PCR; TCRdb stores in-frame clones only, minus some. The sample has approximately 98,000 clones, approximately 80% seen once. Germline assignment: CDR1 KGHSH and CDR2 LQKENI. The CDR3 has 15 amino acids. Trimming pared 1 base from V and 2 bases from J, leaving 9 bases between. This specimen comes from a study of OX40 agonist ivuxolimab in advanced cancers. Regarding the study as a whole: Certain nonresponders likewise exhibited a low normalized T-cell clonal expansion. By week 6 at 0.1 to 3.0 mg/kg, blood CD4+ and CD8+ T cells had expanded clonally. Partly responding patients at 0.1-3.0 mg/kg showed some of the smallest clonal expansion.

The V and J genes are TRBV18 and TRBJ2-1, with D perhaps matching TRBD2 (6 bases). Sample: CD4+ or CD8+ T cells sorted from blood, taken in a trial of the OX40 agonist ivuxolimab. The sequence came from an adult with an advanced solid tumor such as melanoma, head and neck, liver or kidney cancer. The CDR3 DNA follows: TGTGCCAGCTCACCACTAGCGGTCCCCTACAATGAGCAGTTCTTC. Protein sequence: CASSPLAVPYNEQFF. Complete variable domain (other parts from reference TRBV18 and TRBJ2-1): NAGVMQNPRHLVRRRGQEARLRCSPMKGHSHVYWYRQLPEEGLKFMVYLQKENIIDESGMPKERFSAEFPKEGPSILRIQQVVRGDSAAYFCASSPLAVPYNEQFFGPGTRLTVL.